This T cell receptor beta chain was captured by sequencing in a study of blood T cell repertoires in COVID-19. At the level of the study: The samples span acute and convalescent COVID-19 from the United States, Italy and Spain.

The table came from immunoSEQ multiplex PCR; TCRdb's copy has only in-frame clones and leaves some out. The data contain about 92,000 clones, around 80% of them singletons. This CDR3 contains 15 residues. Germline V gene sequence: CDR1 MNHEY, CDR2 SVGAGI. Trimming at V came to 4 bases and at J to 5 bases, leaving 7 bases not matched to a gene. The sequence was collected from a woman aged 80 or older with active or convalescent COVID-19. The chain combines TRBV6-5 with TRBJ1-1; 10 nucleotides line up with TRBD1. Sequencing was carried out using peripheral blood. The CDR3 region has the DNA TGTGCCAGCAGTTTTCGACAGGGGGCGAGGACTGAAGCTTTCTTT. Protein sequence: CASSFRQGARTEAFF.